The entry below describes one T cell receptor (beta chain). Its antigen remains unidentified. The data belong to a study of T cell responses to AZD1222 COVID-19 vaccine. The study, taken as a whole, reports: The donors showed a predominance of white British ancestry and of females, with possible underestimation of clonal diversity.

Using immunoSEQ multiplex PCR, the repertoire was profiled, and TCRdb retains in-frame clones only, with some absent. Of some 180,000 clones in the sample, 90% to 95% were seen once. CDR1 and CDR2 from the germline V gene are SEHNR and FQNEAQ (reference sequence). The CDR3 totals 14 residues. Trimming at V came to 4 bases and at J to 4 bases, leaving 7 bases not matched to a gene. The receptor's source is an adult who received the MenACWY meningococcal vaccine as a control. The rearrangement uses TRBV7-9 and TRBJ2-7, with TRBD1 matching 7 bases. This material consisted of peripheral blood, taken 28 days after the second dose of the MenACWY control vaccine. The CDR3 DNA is TGTGCCAGCAGCTCCTCAGGGGGAACTTACGAGCAGTACTTC. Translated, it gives CASSSSGGTYEQYF.